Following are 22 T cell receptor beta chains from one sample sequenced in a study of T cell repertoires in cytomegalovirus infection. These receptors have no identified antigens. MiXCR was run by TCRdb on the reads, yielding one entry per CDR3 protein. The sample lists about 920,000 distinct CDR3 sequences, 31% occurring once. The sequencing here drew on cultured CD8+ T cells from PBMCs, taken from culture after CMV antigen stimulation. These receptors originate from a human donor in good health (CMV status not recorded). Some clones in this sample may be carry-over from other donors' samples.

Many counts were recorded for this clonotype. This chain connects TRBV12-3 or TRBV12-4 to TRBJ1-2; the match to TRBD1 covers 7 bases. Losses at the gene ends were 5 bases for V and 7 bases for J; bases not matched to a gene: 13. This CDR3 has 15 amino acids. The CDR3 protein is CASSPPGQYLFGYTF. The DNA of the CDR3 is TGTGCCAGCAGTCCCCCGGGACAGTACCTATTTGGCTACACCTTC.

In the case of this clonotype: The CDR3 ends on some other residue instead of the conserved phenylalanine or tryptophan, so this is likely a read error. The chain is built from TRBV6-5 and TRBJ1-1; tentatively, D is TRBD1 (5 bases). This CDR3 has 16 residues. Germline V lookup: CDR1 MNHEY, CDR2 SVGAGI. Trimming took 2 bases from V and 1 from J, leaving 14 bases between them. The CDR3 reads CASSYRDPIKNTEAFY. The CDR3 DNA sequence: TGTGCCAGCAGTTACCGGGACCCCATTAAGAACACTGAAGCTTTCTAT.

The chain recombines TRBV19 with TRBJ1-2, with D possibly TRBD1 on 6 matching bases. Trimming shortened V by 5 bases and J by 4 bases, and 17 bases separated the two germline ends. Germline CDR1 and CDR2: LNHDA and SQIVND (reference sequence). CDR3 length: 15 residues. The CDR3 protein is CASSSSYRDLYGYTF. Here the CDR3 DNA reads TGTGCCAGTAGTTCGTCGTACAGGGATCTCTATGGCTACACCTTC.

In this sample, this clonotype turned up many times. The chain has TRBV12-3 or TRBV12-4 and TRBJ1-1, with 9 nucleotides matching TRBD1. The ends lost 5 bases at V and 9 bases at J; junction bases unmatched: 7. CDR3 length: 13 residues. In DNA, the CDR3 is TGTGCCAGCAGTGGGGACAGGGAGTATCAAGCTTTCTTT. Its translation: CASSGDREYQAFF.

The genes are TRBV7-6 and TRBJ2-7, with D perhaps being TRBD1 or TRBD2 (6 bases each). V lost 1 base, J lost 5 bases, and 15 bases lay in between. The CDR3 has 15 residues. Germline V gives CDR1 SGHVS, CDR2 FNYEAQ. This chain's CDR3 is CASSLEGGRAHEQYF. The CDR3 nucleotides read TGTGCCAGCAGCTTAGAGGGGGGCAGGGCGCACGAGCAGTACTTC.

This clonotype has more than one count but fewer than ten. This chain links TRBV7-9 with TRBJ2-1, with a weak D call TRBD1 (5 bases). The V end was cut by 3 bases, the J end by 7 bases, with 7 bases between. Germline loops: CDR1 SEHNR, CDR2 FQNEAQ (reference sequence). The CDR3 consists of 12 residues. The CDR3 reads CASSFRANEQFF. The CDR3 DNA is TGTGCCAGCAGCTTCAGGGCAAATGAGCAGTTCTTC.

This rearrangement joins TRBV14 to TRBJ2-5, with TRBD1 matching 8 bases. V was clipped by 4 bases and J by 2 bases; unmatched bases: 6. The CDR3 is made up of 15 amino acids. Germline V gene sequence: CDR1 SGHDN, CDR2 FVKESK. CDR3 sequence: CASSRRTGRQETQYF. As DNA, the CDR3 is TGTGCCAGCAGCCGCCGGACAGGGAGACAAGAGACCCAGTACTTC.

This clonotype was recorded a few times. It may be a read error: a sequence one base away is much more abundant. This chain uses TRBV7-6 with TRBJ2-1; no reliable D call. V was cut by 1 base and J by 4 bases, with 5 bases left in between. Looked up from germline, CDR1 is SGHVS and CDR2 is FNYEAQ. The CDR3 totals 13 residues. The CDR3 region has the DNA TGTGCCAGCAGCTTAGTCAGATACAATGAGCAGTTCTTC. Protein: CASSLVRYNEQFF.

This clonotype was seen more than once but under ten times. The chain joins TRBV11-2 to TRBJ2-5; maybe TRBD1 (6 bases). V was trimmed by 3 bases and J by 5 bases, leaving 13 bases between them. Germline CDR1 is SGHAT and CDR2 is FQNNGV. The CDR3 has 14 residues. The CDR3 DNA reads TGTGCCAGCAGCTTCCCAGGGGCTAGGGAGACCCAGTACTTC. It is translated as CASSFPGARETQYF. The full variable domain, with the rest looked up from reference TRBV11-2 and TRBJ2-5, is EAGVAQSPRYKIIEKRQSVAFWCNPISGHATLYWYQQILGQGPKLLIQFQNNGVVDDSQLPKDRFSAERLKGVDSTLKIQPAKLEDSAVYLCASSFPGARETQYFGPGTRLLVL.

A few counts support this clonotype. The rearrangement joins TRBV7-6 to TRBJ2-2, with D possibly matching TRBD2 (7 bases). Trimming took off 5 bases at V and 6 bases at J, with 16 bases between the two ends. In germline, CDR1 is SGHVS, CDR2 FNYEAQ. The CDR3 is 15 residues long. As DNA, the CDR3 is TGTGCCAGCAGCCACTCAGAAGGGGGGGCCGGGGAGCTGTTTTTT. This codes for CASSHSEGGAGELFF. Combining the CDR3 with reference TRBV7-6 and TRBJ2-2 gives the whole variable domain GAGVSQSPRYKVTKRGQDVALRCDPISGHVSLYWYRQALGQGPEFLTYFNYEAQQDKSGLPNDRFSAERPEGSISTLTIQRTEQRDSAMYRCASSHSEGGAGELFFGEGSRLTVL.

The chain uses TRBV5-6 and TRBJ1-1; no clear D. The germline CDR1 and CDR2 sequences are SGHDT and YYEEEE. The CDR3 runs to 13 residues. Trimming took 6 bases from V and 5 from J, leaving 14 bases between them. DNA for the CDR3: TGTGCCAGCAATTTTGCCCGATCGACTGAAGCTTTCTTT. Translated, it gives CASNFARSTEAFF.

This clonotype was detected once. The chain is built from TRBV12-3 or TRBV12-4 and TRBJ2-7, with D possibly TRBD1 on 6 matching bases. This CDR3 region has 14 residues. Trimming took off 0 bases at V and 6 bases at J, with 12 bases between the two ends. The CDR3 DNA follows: TGTGCCAGCAGTTTAGCGGGGGCTAGTGGCGAGCAGTACGTC. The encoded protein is CASSLAGASGEQYV.

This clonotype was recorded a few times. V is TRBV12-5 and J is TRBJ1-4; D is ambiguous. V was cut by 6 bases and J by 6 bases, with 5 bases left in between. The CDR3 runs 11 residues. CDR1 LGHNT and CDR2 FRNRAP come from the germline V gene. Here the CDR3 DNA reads TGTGCTAGTGGACTCTATGAAAAACTGTTTTTT. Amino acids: CASGLYEKLFF.

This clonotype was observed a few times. The CDR3 nucleotides are TGTGCCAGCAGCGTAGGAGGCAGCAGGCGAGGCTACACCTTC. It encodes CASSVGGSRRGYTF. The chain has TRBV9 and TRBJ1-2; D remains ambiguous. This CDR3 region has 14 residues. Germline V lookup: CDR1 SGDLS, CDR2 YYNGEE. V was trimmed by 0 bases and J by 8 bases, leaving 14 bases between them.

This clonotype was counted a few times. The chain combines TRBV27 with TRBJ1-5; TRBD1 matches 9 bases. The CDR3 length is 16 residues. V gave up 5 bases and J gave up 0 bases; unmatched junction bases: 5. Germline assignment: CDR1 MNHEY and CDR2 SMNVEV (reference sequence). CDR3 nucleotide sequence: TGTGCCAGCAGTAAGGGGACAGGGTATAGCAATCAGCCCCAGCATTTT. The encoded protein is CASSKGTGYSNQPQHF.

CDR3 sequence: CASSLARSDRDPKRTNEKLFF. The CDR3 DNA reads as TGTGCCAGCAGCTTAGCCCGTTCAGACAGGGATCCAAAGCGAACTAATGAAAAACTGTTTTTT. The V gene is TRBV7-9, the J gene TRBJ1-4; 7 bases map to TRBD1. The CDR3 contains 21 residues. Germline trimming cut 0 bases from V and 1 base from J; bases unmatched to any gene: 17. The germline gives CDR1 SEHNR, CDR2 FQNEAQ (reference sequence). Full variable domain (rest looked up from reference TRBV7-9 and TRBJ1-4): DTGVSQNPRHKITKRGQNVTFRCDPISEHNRLYWYRQTLGQGPEFLTYFQNEAQLEKSRLLSDRFSAERPKGSFSTLEIQRTEQGDSAMYLCASSLARSDRDPKRTNEKLFFGSGTQLSVL.

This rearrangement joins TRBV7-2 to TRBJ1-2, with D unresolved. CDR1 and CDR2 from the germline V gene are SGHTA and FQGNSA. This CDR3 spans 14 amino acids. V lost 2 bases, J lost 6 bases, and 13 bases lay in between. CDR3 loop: CASSLYAGSNGYTF. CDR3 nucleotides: TGTGCCAGCAGCTTATATGCGGGCAGCAATGGCTACACCTTC.

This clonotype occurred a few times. The CDR3 spells CASSFTGGPYPEKLFF. The CDR3 coding sequence is TGTGCCAGCAGTTTTACAGGTGGCCCTTATCCAGAAAAACTGTTTTTT. The chain has TRBV12-3 or TRBV12-4 and TRBJ1-4; perhaps TRBD1 as D (5 bases). Trimming took 3 bases from V and 8 from J, leaving 19 bases between them. The CDR3 length is 16 residues.

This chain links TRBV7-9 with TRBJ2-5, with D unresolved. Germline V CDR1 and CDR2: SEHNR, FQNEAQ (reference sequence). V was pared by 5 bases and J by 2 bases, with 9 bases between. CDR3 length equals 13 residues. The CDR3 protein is CASSPYWQETQYF. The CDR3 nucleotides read TGTGCCAGCAGCCCCTACTGGCAAGAGACCCAGTACTTC.

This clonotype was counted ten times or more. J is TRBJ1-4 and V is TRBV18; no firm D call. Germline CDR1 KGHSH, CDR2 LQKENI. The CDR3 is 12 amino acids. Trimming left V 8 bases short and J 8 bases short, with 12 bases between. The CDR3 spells CASSPDGEKLFF. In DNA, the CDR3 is TGTGCCAGCAGCCCGGACGGAGAAAAACTGTTTTTT.

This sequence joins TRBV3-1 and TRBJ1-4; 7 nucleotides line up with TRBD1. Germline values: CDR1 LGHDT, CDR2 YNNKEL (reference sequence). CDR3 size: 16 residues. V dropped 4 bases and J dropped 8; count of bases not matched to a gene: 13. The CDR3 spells CASSPGQAVVREKLFF. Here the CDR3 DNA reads TGTGCCAGCAGCCCCGGACAGGCAGTAGTACGAGAAAAACTGTTTTTT. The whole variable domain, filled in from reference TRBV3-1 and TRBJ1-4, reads DTAVSQTPKYLVTQMGNDKSIKCEQNLGHDTMYWYKQDSKKFLKIMFSYNNKELIINETVPNRFSPKSPDKAHLNLHINSLELGDSAVYFCASSPGQAVVREKLFFGSGTQLSVL.

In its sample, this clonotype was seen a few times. The CDR3 here is CSAPFTGGSTEAFF. In nucleotides, the CDR3 is TGCAGTGCTCCTTTTACAGGGGGAAGCACTGAAGCTTTCTTT. The chain employs TRBV20-1 and TRBJ1-1, with 8 nucleotides matching TRBD1. The CDR3 spans 14 residues. V lost 5 bases, J lost 4 bases, and 9 bases stayed unmatched. Germline values: CDR1 DFQATT, CDR2 SNEGSKA (reference sequence).